One sample yielded the 19 T cell receptor beta chains listed below, sequenced in a study of T-cell reconstitution after alpha-beta-depleted transplantation in children. The TCRbeta library incorporated unique molecular identifiers. TCRdb recomputed calls from the PCR reads with MiXCR, one row per CDR3 protein. The table records a few hundred thousand distinct CDR3 sequences, over 20% of them present only once. The source material was PBMCs, sampled before TCRalphabeta/CD19-depleted stem cell transplant. The origin of the receptors is a boy under three years old with Wiskott-Aldrich syndrome, due to receive a stem cell transplant.

V gene TRBV4-1 combines with J gene TRBJ1-2, with D hard to call. Looked up from germline, CDR1 is MGHRA and CDR2 is YSYEKL. The CDR3 consists of 15 residues. Trimming removed 2 bases from V and 3 bases from J, with 13 bases in between. The CDR3 nucleotides read TGCGCCAGCAGCCAATTGGAGGGAATCGACTATGGCTACACCTTC. Translated, it gives CASSQLEGIDYGYTF.

J is TRBJ1-1 and V is TRBV20-1; possibly TRBD1 for D (5 bases). Germline-derived CDR1 and CDR2 are DFQATT and SNEGSKA (reference sequence). Trimming left V 2 bases short and J 5 bases short, with 15 bases between. The CDR3 consists of 14 residues. As DNA, the CDR3 is TGCAGTGCTAGACAGGGAGTAGAGGGGACTGAAGCTTTCTTT. This codes for CSARQGVEGTEAFF.

This chain links TRBV6-1 with TRBJ2-7; tentative D call: TRBD1 (5 bases). V was trimmed by 11 bases and J by 0 bases, leaving 20 bases between them. The CDR3 spans 15 residues. Germline CDR1 is MNHNS and CDR2 is SASEGT. CDR3: CAGQTGPWFSYEQYF. The CDR3 DNA reads as TGTGCCGGTCAAACAGGACCATGGTTCTCCTACGAGCAGTACTTC.

This clonotype was counted between two and nine times. The chain links TRBV7-6 to TRBJ2-5, with a weak D call TRBD2 (5 bases). Germline CDR1 reads SGHVS; CDR2 reads FNYEAQ. Trimming removed 3 bases at V and 1 base at J, with 9 bases between. This CDR3 has 14 amino acids. The CDR3 loop reads CASSFDLAQETQYF. CDR3 bases: TGTGCCAGCAGCTTTGATCTAGCCCAAGAGACCCAGTACTTC.

V usage is TRBV19 and J usage is TRBJ2-1; no clear D gene. Trimming shortened V by 4 bases and J by 7 bases, and 8 bases separated the two germline ends. There are 12 residues in the CDR3. CDR1 and CDR2 (germline): LNHDA, SQIVND (reference sequence). The CDR3 region is CASSKPRNEQFF. CDR3 in DNA: TGTGCCAGTAGTAAACCTAGGAATGAGCAGTTCTTC.

This CDR3 reads CASSFLLLAGGSDTQYF. CDR3 sequence (DNA): TGTGCCAGCAGCTTCCTTCTTCTGGCGGGAGGCTCAGATACGCAGTATTTT. The rearrangement links TRBV7-9 to TRBJ2-3; 8 bases are shared with TRBD2. CDR1 is SEHNR and CDR2 is FQNEAQ in the germline V gene (reference sequence). This CDR3 contains 17 residues. J lost 4 bases, V lost 3 bases, and 12 bases had no gene match.

CDR3 nucleotide sequence: TGCAGCGTTAGCAGGGGGCGAACTGAAGCTTTCTTT. Its protein product is CSVSRGRTEAFF. The J gene is TRBJ1-1, the V gene TRBV29-1; the match to TRBD1 covers 8 bases. CDR1 is SQVTM, CDR2 ANQGSEA, per germline. The CDR3 consists of 12 residues. V lost 5 bases, J lost 5 bases, and 4 bases stayed unmatched. Combining the CDR3 with reference TRBV29-1 and TRBJ1-1 gives the whole variable domain SAVISQKPSRDICQRGTSLTIQCQVDSQVTMMFWYRQQPGQSLTLIATANQGSEATYESGFVIDKFPISRPNLTFSTLTVSNMSPEDSSIYLCSVSRGRTEAFFGQGTRLTVV.

The sample holds a few counts of this clonotype. The V and J genes are TRBV5-8 and TRBJ1-2; a weak D match, TRBD1 (5 bases). The germline CDR1 and CDR2 sequences are SGHTS and YDEGEE. The CDR3 totals 14 residues. Trimming pared 4 bases from V and 5 bases from J, leaving 15 bases between. As DNA, the CDR3 is TGTGCCAGCAGCCCACTTGGGACGAATTATGGCTACACCTTC. Translation gives CASSPLGTNYGYTF.

The chain combines TRBV7-2 with TRBJ2-3, with 7 bases aligning to TRBD2. Germline V gene sequence: CDR1 SGHTA, CDR2 FQGNSA. The CDR3 extends over 15 amino acids. The J segment lost 3 bases and the V segment lost 3 bases, leaving 6 bases of the junction unmatched. The CDR3 coding sequence is TGTGCCAGCAGCTTGTACGGCGGGAGAACAGATACGCAGTATTTT. It yields the protein CASSLYGGRTDTQYF. Based on the CDR3 plus reference TRBV7-2 and TRBJ2-3, the full variable domain is GAGVSQSPSNKVTEKGKDVELRCDPISGHTALYWYRQSLGQGLEFLIYFQGNSAPDKSGLPSDRFSAERTGGSVSTLTIQRTQQEDSAVYLCASSLYGGRTDTQYFGPGTRLTVL.

The chain has TRBV5-1 and TRBJ2-3; TRBD2 matches 7 bases. The V and J ends lost 2 bases and 2 bases, in that order; junction bases with no gene match: 8. CDR1 SGHRS and CDR2 YFSETQ come from the germline V gene. This CDR3 has 16 residues. DNA for the CDR3: TGCGCCAGCAGCTTCCGGGGGAGGGCCACCACAGATACGCAGTATTTT. This sequence encodes CASSFRGRATTDTQYF. Variable domain in full (rest from reference TRBV5-1 and TRBJ2-3): KAGVTQTPRYLIKTRGQQVTLSCSPISGHRSVSWYQQTPGQGLQFLFEYFSETQRNKGNFPGRFSGRQFSNSRSEMNVSTLELGDSALYLCASSFRGRATTDTQYFGPGTRLTVL.

CDR3 coding DNA: TGTGCCAGCAGCCTATGGACCTTCCCCTACGAGCAGTACTTC. Protein product: CASSLWTFPYEQYF. The chain combines TRBV7-2 with TRBJ2-7; D is unclear. Germline V gene sequence: CDR1 SGHTA, CDR2 FQGNSA. The CDR3 spans 14 residues. The V and J ends lost 5 bases and 2 bases respectively, with 13 bases between them. The variable domain in full, completed from reference TRBV7-2 and TRBJ2-7, reads GAGVSQSPSNKVTEKGKDVELRCDPISGHTALYWYRQSLGQGLEFLIYFQGNSAPDKSGLPSDRFSAERTGGSVSTLTIQRTQQEDSAVYLCASSLWTFPYEQYFGPGTRLTVT.

This clonotype was seen a handful of times. V gene TRBV6-1 combines with J gene TRBJ1-6, with D perhaps TRBD1 (5 bases). The CDR3 sequence is 16 residues long. Germline loops: CDR1 MNHNS, CDR2 SASEGT. Trimming removed 6 bases from V and 6 bases from J, with 18 bases in between. The CDR3 sequence: CASSPRRGRGNSPLHF. The CDR3 region has the DNA TGTGCCAGCAGCCCCAGGAGGGGCCGCGGTAATTCACCCCTCCACTTT.

There are a few counts of this clonotype. The chain joins TRBV5-1 to TRBJ2-1, with 9 bases lining up with TRBD2. Per germline, CDR1 SGHRS and CDR2 YFSETQ. Germline trimming cut 4 bases from V and 4 bases from J; bases unmatched to any gene: 9. The CDR3 extends over 16 amino acids. CDR3 DNA: TGCGCCAGCAGCCCCAGCCGACTAGCGGTATACAATGAGCAGTTCTTC. It codes for CASSPSRLAVYNEQFF.

This clonotype was counted only a few times. The chain uses TRBV5-1 and TRBJ2-1; 8 bases are a match to TRBD2. Germline lookup yields CDR1 SGHRS and CDR2 YFSETQ. The length of the CDR3 is 16 residues. With V trimmed by 0 bases and J by 10 bases, 12 bases remained unmatched. The CDR3 sequence is CASSLVGSGTVVEQFF. The CDR3 DNA sequence: TGCGCCAGCAGCTTGGTGGGTAGCGGGACGGTCGTGGAGCAGTTCTTC.

V and J are TRBV20-1 and TRBJ2-3; D may match TRBD1 or TRBD2 (7 bases each). The germline V gene encodes CDR1 DFQATT and CDR2 SNEGSKA (reference sequence). The germline V and J ends were trimmed by 8 bases and 6 bases, with 30 bases remaining between them. The CDR3 is 17 amino acids. CDR3 sequence reads: CSPYQAPGLSQGDTQYF. CDR3 nucleotides: TGCAGTCCCTATCAGGCCCCGGGACTATCACAGGGGGATACGCAGTATTTT.

This clonotype was counted between two and nine times. The chain joins TRBV5-1 to TRBJ2-2; D remains ambiguous. Per germline, CDR1 SGHRS and CDR2 YFSETQ. V gave up 2 bases and J gave up 4 bases, with 12 bases separating them. This CDR3 is 15 amino acids long. The CDR3 coding sequence is TGCGCCAGCAGCTTTGCCGTTTTTGGCACCGGGGAGCTGTTTTTT. Translation gives CASSFAVFGTGELFF.

This clonotype was seen a few times. V and J are TRBV10-3 and TRBJ2-7; D is unclear. In germline, CDR1 is ENHRY, CDR2 SYGVKD. Trimming took off 2 bases at V and 5 bases at J, with 10 bases between the two ends. The CDR3 is 13 amino acids. CDR3 sequence: CAISELGPHEQYF. In DNA form, the CDR3 reads TGTGCCATCAGTGAGCTTGGACCTCACGAGCAGTACTTC.

This clonotype was seen a few times. CDR3 bases: TGTGCCAGTAAAACACGGACCTATGGCTACACCTTC. Residues: CASKTRTYGYTF. The chain has TRBV19 and TRBJ1-2; D not resolved. CDR1 is LNHDA, CDR2 SQIVND, per germline (reference sequence). Trimming shortened V by 7 bases and J by 4 bases, and 10 bases separated the two germline ends. The CDR3 loop spans 12 amino acids. The full variable domain, completed using reference TRBV19 and TRBJ1-2, is DGGITQSPKYLFRKEGQNVTLSCEQNLNHDAMYWYRQDPGQGLRLIYYSQIVNDFQKGDIAEGYSVSREKKESFPLTVTSAQKNPTAFYLCASKTRTYGYTFGSGTRLTVV.

CDR3 bases: TGTGCCAGCAGTTTACGGGGGGCGAGCTCCTACGAGCAGTACTTC. Translating gives CASSLRGASSYEQYF. The rearrangement uses TRBV28 and TRBJ2-7, with D possibly being TRBD2 (7 bases). The CDR3 loop spans 15 amino acids. Germline V gene lookup returns CDR1 MDHEN and CDR2 SYDVKM. Trimming took off 2 bases at V and 0 bases at J, with 11 bases between the two ends. Supplemented by reference TRBV28 and TRBJ2-7, the full variable domain reads DVKVTQSSRYLVKRTGEKVFLECVQDMDHENMFWYRQDPGLGLRLIYFSYDVKMKEKGDIPEGYSVSREKKERFSLILESASTNQTSMYLCASSLRGASSYEQYFGPGTRLTVT.